A selection of T cell receptor beta chains follows, all from one sample in a study of spatial heterogeneity in lung cancer. MiXCR was run by TCRdb on the 5' RACE reads, yielding one entry per CDR3 protein. The top ten clones hold about two fifths of a sample with around 89,000 distinct CDR3 sequences, more than 10% of them seen once. The sequencing used PBMCs, collected at surgery. These receptors all come from a male donor with early-stage non-small cell lung cancer. Both conserved end residues are part of each CDR3. The D gene is left open where the match is weak. A row's size may be missing; if present it is once, few, many or a size class.

>TRBJ2-4|NA|TRBV5-1|few
TGCGCCAGCAGCTTGGATTCAGGGAAGGTCATTCAGTACTTC
CASSLDSGKVIQYF
>TRBJ2-7|TRBD1|TRBV27|many
TGTGCCAGCAGTTTATACGGGACAGGGACCTACGAGCAGTACTTC
CASSLYGTGTYEQYF
>TRBJ2-1|TRBD2|TRBV20-1|few
TGCAGTGCAGCACCTAGCGGGAGATCGAATGAGCAGTTCTTC
CSAAPSGRSNEQFF
>TRBJ2-7|NA|TRBV6-6|NA
TGTGCCAGCCGTCGGGGGATAACCTACGAGCAGTACTTC
CASRRGITYEQYF
>TRBJ2-5|NA|TRBV18|few
TGTGCCAGCTCACCAGAGCAGTTACAAGAGACCCAGTACTTC
CASSPEQLQETQYF
>TRBJ1-5|TRBD1|TRBV6-2/TRBV6-3|NA
TGTGCCAGCAGAAGGACAGGTACGAGGAGCAATCAGCCCCAGCATTTT
CASRRTGTRSNQPQHF
>TRBJ2-6|TRBD2|TRBV6-5|NA
TGTGCCAGCAGTCCCAGCGGGGGTTCGCTCTCTGGGGCCAACGTCCTGACTTTC
CASSPSGGSLSGANVLTF
>TRBJ2-3|TRBD1|TRBV12-3/TRBV12-4|few
TGTGCCAGCAGTTTTATGGGACAGAACACAGATACGCAGTATTTT
CASSFMGQNTDTQYF
>TRBJ1-6|NA|TRBV18|NA
TGTGCCAGCTCACTAACGGACAAGAGATCACCCCTCCACTTT
CASSLTDKRSPLHF
>TRBJ2-3|TRBD2|TRBV7-3|few
TGTGCCAGCAGCAGAGGGACTAGCGGGATATCGGATACGCAGTATTTT
CASSRGTSGISDTQYF
>TRBJ1-1|NA|TRBV7-2|few
TGTGCCAGCAGCTTGGGACCCTGGGGAGGGACTGAAGCTTTCTTT
CASSLGPWGGTEAFF
>TRBJ2-5|TRBD2|TRBV30|NA
TGTGCCTGGAGCGCGCTAGCGGGCCAGACCCAGTACTTC
CAWSALAGQTQYF
>TRBJ2-1|NA|TRBV11-3|few
TGTGCCAGCAGCTTAGATCTGGGGGGCTCCTACAATGAGCAGTTCTTC
CASSLDLGGSYNEQFF
>TRBJ1-2|NA|TRBV4-3|many
TGCGCCAGCAGCCAAGTGTCGGGGGATGGCTACACCTTC
CASSQVSGDGYTF
>TRBJ2-7|NA|TRBV6-2/TRBV6-3|few
TGTGCCAGCAGATCCCCAGCCTACGAGCAGTACTTC
CASRSPAYEQYF
>TRBJ2-2|NA|TRBV27|NA
TGTGCCACCAGAAAAACAGCTATCGAATACACCGGGGAGCTGTTTTTT
CATRKTAIEYTGELFF
>TRBJ2-1|NA|TRBV7-2|many
TGTGCCAGCAGCTTACAGACTGCGTACAATGAGCAGTTCTTC
CASSLQTAYNEQFF
>TRBJ1-3|NA|TRBV3-1|NA
TGTGCCAGCAGCCAAGACACGAGCTCTGGAAACACCATATATTTT
CASSQDTSSGNTIYF
>TRBJ2-1|NA|TRBV2|many
TGTGCCAGCAGCCTTAGTGTTCGGACTAACAATGAGCAGTTCTTC
CASSLSVRTNNEQFF
>TRBJ2-3|NA|TRBV12-3/TRBV12-4|NA
TGTGCCAGCAGTTATGGACACACAGATACGCAGTATTTT
CASSYGHTDTQYF
>TRBJ2-7|TRBD1|TRBV5-1|many
TGCGCCAGCAGTTACGACAGGGAGCGGTACTTC
CASSYDRERYF
>TRBJ1-1|TRBD1|TRBV7-3|NA
TGTGCCAGCAGTAGAGGACAGGGGGCCCCGGAAGCTTTCTTT
CASSRGQGAPEAFF
>TRBJ1-2|NA|TRBV15|many
TGTGCCACCAGCAGAGATTCCCGAGGGGACTATGGCTACACCTTC
CATSRDSRGDYGYTF
>TRBJ1-4|NA|TRBV6-2/TRBV6-3|few
TGTGCCAGCAGACTCGCCGGATTTGCAACTAATGAAAAACTGTTTTTT
CASRLAGFATNEKLFF
>TRBJ1-5|TRBD1|TRBV23-1|few
TGCGCCACGACCGAGGACAGGACATGTAGCAATCAGCCCCAGCATTTT
CATTEDRTCSNQPQHF
>TRBJ2-1|NA|TRBV7-3|many
TGTGCCAGCAGCTTAAATGGCGGGGCCAATTACAATGAGCAGTTCTTC
CASSLNGGANYNEQFF
>TRBJ2-5|NA|TRBV14|few
TGTGCCAGCAGTCATTTTCGAGAGACCCAGTACTTC
CASSHFRETQYF
>TRBJ2-7|TRBD2|TRBV20-1|once
TGCAGTGCTAGAGATCCCCTAGCGGGGATCTACGAGCAGTACTTC
CSARDPLAGIYEQYF
>TRBJ2-7|NA|TRBV20-1|NA
TGCAGTCCGGAGGAAAGCTCCTACGAGCAGTACTTC
CSPEESSYEQYF